The T cell receptor (beta chain) described here comes from a study of blood T cells in healthy people across ages. This CDR3 is built from 15 residues. Germline V gene sequence: CDR1 KGHDR, CDR2 SFDVKD. Study findings and constraints: Roughly linear declines in TCR beta diversity per million T cells occurred with age.

This clonotype is a singleton in its sample. Its antigen remains unidentified. Then a second PCR, running about 6 to 11 cycles, was carried out with a sample-barcoded 5' primer and a J-beta primer mix. MiXCR, run by TCRdb on the 5' RACE reads, gives a single entry per CDR3 protein. The repertoire holds about 760,000 distinct CDR3 sequences, approximately 53% seen once, with roughly 25% in the top ten. There were healthy Caucasian individuals from Russia, aged about 6 to 95, serving as donors. Total RNA was extracted at no less than 5.5 micrograms per sample. The chain recombines TRBV24-1 with TRBJ2-7, with 8 bases identical to TRBD1. The DNA end lines up better with TRBJ2-5; the J call may be wrong. This sequence originates from a man aged 40-49 years in good health. The sample comprised blood. CDR3 sequence (DNA): TGTGCCACCAGTGATCCAGGGACAGGTAGAGAGACCCAGTACTTC. Protein product: CATSDPGTGRETQYF.